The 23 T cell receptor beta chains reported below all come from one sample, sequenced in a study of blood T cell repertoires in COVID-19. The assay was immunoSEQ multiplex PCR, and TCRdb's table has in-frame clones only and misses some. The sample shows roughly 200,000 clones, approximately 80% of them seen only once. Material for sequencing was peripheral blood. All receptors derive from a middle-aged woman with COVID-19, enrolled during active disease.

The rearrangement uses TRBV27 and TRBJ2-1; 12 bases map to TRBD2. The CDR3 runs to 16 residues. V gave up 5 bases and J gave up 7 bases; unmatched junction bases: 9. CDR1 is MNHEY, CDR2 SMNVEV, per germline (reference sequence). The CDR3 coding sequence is TGTGCCAGCAGTGGGTTTTCTAGCGGGAGGGGGAATGAGCAGTTCTTC. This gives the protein CASSGFSSGRGNEQFF.

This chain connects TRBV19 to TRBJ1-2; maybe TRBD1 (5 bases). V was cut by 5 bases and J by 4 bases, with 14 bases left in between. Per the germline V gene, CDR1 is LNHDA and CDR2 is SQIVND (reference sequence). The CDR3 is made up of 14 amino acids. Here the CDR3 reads CASSGALPLYGYTF. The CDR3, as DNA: TGTGCCAGTAGTGGGGCCCTACCCCTCTATGGCTACACCTTC.

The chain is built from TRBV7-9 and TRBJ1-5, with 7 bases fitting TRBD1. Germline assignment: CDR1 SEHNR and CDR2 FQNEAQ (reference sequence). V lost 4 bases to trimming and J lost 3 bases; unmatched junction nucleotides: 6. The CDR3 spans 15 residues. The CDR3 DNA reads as TGTGCCAGCAGCTACGGACAGGTACCCAATCAGCCCCAGCATTTT. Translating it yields CASSYGQVPNQPQHF.

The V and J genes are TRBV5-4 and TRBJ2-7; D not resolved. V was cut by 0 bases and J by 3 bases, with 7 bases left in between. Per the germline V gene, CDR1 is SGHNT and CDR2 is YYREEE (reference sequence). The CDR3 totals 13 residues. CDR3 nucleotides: TGTGCCAGCAGCTTGGGTCAGAACTACGAGCAGTACGTC. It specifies CASSLGQNYEQYV.

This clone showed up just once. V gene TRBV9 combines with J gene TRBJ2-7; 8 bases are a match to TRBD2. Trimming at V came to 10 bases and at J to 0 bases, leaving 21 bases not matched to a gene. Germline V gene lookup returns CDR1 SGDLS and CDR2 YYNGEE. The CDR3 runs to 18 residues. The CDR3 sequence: CARRLGGAGGFSSYEQYF. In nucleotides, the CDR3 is TGTGCCCGCCGCCTGGGGGGGGCGGGAGGCTTCTCCTCCTACGAGCAGTACTTC. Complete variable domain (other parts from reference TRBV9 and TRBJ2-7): DSGVTQTPKHLITATGQRVTLRCSPRSGDLSVYWYQQSLDQGLQFLIQYYNGEERAKGNILERFSAQQFPDLHSELNLSSLELGDSALYFCARRLGGAGGFSSYEQYFGPGTRLTVT.

The CDR3 DNA follows: TGTGCCAGCAGTGAACTCAGGGGCTATGGCTACACCTTC. It is translated as CASSELRGYGYTF. V usage is TRBV2 and J usage is TRBJ1-2; D is perhaps TRBD1 (6 bases). The CDR3 totals 13 residues. The ends were cut back, 2 bases at V and 4 bases at J, with 8 bases in the middle. Germline V lookup: CDR1 SNHLY, CDR2 FYNNEI.

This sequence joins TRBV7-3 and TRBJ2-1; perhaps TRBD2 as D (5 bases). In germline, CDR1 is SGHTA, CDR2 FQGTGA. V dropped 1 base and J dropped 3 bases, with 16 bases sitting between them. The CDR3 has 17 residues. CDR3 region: CASSLNHLAGDYNEQFF. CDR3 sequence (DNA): TGTGCCAGCAGCTTAAATCATCTAGCTGGGGACTACAATGAGCAGTTCTTC.

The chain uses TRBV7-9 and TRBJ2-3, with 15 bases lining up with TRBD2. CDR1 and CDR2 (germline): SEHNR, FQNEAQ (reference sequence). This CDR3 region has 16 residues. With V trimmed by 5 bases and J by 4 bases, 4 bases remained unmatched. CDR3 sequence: CASSTGLAGGPDTQYF. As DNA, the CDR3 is TGTGCCAGCAGCACAGGACTAGCGGGAGGGCCAGATACGCAGTATTTT.

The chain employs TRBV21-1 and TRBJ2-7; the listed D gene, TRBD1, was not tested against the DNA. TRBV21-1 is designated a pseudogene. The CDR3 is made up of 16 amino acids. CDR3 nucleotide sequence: TGTGCCAGCAGCAGTCAGACAGGCCCCGCGGACTACGAGCAGTACGTC. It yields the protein CASSSQTGPADYEQYV.

The CDR3 nucleotides read TGTGCCTGGAGTCTTGGGGGGAGCAACAATCAGCCCCAGCATTTT. It encodes CAWSLGGSNNQPQHF. This chain links TRBV30 with TRBJ1-5, with D perhaps TRBD1 (5 bases). Per germline, CDR1 GTSNPN and CDR2 SVGIG (reference sequence). The germline V and J ends were trimmed by 2 bases and 3 bases, with 14 bases remaining between them. This CDR3 has 15 residues.

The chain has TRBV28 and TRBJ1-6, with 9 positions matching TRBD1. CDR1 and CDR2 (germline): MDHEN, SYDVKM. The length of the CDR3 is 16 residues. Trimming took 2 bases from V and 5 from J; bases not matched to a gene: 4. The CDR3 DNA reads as TGTGCCAGCAGTTTACTCGGACAGGGGCATAATTCACCCCTCCACTTT. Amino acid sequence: CASSLLGQGHNSPLHF.

The CDR3 sequence is CASSPARANVLTF. DNA of the CDR3: TGTGCCAGCAGCCCCGCTAGGGCCAACGTCCTGACTTTC. The genes are TRBV3-1 (or the pseudogene TRBV3-2) and TRBJ2-6; D gene uncertain. Germline V gene sequence: CDR1 LGHDT, CDR2 YNNKEL (reference sequence). V gave up 4 bases and J gave up 5 bases, with 6 bases separating them. The CDR3 runs 13 residues.

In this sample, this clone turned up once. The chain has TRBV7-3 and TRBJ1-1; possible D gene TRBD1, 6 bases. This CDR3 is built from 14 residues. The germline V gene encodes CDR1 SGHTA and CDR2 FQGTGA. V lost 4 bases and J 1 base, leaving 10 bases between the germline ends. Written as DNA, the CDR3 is TGTGCCAGCAGCTCAGGGGCCTCGAACACTGAAGCTTTCTTT. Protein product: CASSSGASNTEAFF.

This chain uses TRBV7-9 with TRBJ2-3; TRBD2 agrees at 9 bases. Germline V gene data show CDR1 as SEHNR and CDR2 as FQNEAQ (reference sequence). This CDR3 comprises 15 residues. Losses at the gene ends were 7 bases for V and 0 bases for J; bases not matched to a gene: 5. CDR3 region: CASTRLAVSTDTQYF. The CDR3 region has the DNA TGTGCCAGCACCCGACTAGCGGTTAGCACAGATACGCAGTATTTT.

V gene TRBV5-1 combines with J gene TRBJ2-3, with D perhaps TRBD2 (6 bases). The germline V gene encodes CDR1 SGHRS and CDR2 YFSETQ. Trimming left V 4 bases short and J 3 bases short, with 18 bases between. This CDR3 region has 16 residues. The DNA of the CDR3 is TGCGCCAGCAGCATGGGACTCACGATCGGGACAGATACGCAGTATTTT. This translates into CASSMGLTIGTDTQYF.

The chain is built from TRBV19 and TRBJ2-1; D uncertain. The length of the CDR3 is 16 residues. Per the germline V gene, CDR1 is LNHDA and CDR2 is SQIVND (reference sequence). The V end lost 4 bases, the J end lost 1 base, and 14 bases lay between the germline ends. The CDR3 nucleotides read TGTGCCAGTAGTACCCTCCTAGTAAGTTCCTACAATGAGCAGTTCTTC. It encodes CASSTLLVSSYNEQFF.

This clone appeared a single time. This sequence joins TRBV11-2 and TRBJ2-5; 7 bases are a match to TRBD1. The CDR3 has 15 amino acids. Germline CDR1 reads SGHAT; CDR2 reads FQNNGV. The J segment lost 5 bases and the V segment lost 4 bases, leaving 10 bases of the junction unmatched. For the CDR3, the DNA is TGTGCCAGCAGCTCCCTCCCTAGACAGGGTGAGACCCAGTACTTC. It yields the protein CASSSLPRQGETQYF.

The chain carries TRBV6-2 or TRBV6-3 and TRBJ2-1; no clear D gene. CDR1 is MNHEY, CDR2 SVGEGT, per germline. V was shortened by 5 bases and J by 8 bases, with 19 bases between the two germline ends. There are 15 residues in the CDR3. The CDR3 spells CASSTSAPGPYEQFF. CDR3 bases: TGTGCCAGCAGTACCAGCGCTCCGGGTCCTTATGAGCAGTTCTTC.

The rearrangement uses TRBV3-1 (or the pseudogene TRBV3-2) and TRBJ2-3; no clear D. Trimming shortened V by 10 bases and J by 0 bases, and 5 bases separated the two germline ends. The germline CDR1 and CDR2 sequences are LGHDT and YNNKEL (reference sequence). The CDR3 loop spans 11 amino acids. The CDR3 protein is CATASTDTQYF. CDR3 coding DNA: TGTGCCACAGCGAGCACAGATACGCAGTATTTT.

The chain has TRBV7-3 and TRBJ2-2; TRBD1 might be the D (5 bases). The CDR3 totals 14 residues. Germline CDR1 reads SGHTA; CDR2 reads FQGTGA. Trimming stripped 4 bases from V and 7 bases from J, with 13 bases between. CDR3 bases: TGTGCCAGCAGCTGGGGCAGGAAAAACGGGGAGCTGTTTTTT. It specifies CASSWGRKNGELFF. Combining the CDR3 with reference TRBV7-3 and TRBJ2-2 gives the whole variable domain GAGVSQTPSNKVTEKGKYVELRCDPISGHTALYWYRQSLGQGPEFLIYFQGTGAADDSGLPNDRFFAVRPEGSVSTLKIQRTERGDSAVYLCASSWGRKNGELFFGEGSRLTVL.

The CDR3 sequence: CASKVRGDTEAFF. The CDR3 nucleotides read TGTGCCAGTAAGGTTCGGGGGGACACTGAAGCTTTCTTT. The rearrangement joins TRBV19 to TRBJ1-1, with a possible D match to TRBD1 (5 bases). The germline V and J ends were trimmed by 7 bases and 3 bases, with 12 bases remaining between them. Germline-derived CDR1 and CDR2 are LNHDA and SQIVND (reference sequence). The CDR3 runs 13 residues.

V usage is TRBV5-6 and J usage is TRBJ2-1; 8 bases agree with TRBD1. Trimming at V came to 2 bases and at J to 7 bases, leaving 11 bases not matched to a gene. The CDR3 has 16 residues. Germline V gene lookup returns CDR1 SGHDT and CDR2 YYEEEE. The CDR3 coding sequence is TGTGCCAGCAGCTTTAATGTCCTGGGACAGGTAAATGAGCAGTTCTTC. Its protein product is CASSFNVLGQVNEQFF.

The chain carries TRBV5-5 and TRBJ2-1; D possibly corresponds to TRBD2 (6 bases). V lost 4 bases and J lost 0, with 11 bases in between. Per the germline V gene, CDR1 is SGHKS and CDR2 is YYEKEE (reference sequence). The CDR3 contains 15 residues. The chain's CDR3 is CASSDSGSSYNEQFF. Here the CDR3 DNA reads TGTGCCAGCAGCGATAGCGGAAGCTCCTACAATGAGCAGTTCTTC.